Following are 25 T cell receptor beta chains from one sample sequenced in a study of T-cell memory formation after mild COVID-19 (dated by TCRdb to about 2021). Library prep was done by 5' RACE. Sequencing instrument: Illumina NovaSeq 6000. TCRdb handled the public reads itself, with Q25 trimming in fastp and clone calling in MiXCR, and kept productive beta chains. A single entry per CDR3 protein holds the most common genes and DNA from its merged rows. A total of more than 450,000 distinct CDR3 sequences appear in this sample, approximately 19% of them only once. Of the sample, around 12% falls within the top ten clones. The material sequenced was PBMCs or a T cell subset sorted from them (not recorded which). These receptors all stem from an adult woman who had mild COVID-19 (a few samples of this study predate the infection). The sample titles of this study are shuffled in the database, so cell type and time point are left out; the donor was told from shared clones.

The chain carries TRBV12-3 or TRBV12-4 and TRBJ2-7; TRBD2 matches at 7 bases. The trim removed 8 bases at V and 7 bases at J, leaving 11 bases unmatched. The CDR3 is 13 residues long. Here the CDR3 reads CASSGGLRDEQYF. The CDR3 region has the DNA TGTGCCAGCTCGGGAGGCCTCCGGGATGAGCAGTACTTC.

This clonotype was observed a few times. The gene calls are TRBV7-7 and TRBJ2-1, with 8 nucleotides matching TRBD1. The CDR3 totals 15 residues. J lost 4 bases, V lost 5 bases, and 7 bases had no gene match. Germline loops: CDR1 SSHAT, CDR2 FNYEAQ (reference sequence). Here the CDR3 reads CASSPGTGKYNEQFF. The CDR3 DNA is TGTGCCAGCAGCCCCGGGACAGGCAAATACAATGAGCAGTTCTTC.

This clonotype has a handful of counts. J is TRBJ2-2 and V is TRBV29-1; 13 positions match TRBD2. The ends lost 4 bases at V and 0 bases at J; junction bases unmatched: 11. CDR1 is SQVTM, CDR2 ANQGSEA, per germline. This CDR3 spans 19 amino acids. The CDR3 DNA reads TGCAGCGTTGTCGTATGGGGGACTAGCGGGACCGCGAACACCGGGGAGCTGTTTTTT. This gives the protein CSVVVWGTSGTANTGELFF.

The rearrangement links TRBV5-1 to TRBJ1-5; D gene unclear. Between the trimmed V and J ends, which lost 0 bases and 3 bases, there was a span of 7 bases. Germline CDR1 SGHRS, CDR2 YFSETQ. The CDR3 spans 14 residues. The CDR3 DNA sequence: TGCGCCAGCAGCTTGGGAGACCCCAATCAGCCCCAGCATTTT. Its protein is CASSLGDPNQPQHF. The whole variable domain, remainder taken from reference TRBV5-1 and TRBJ1-5, is KAGVTQTPRYLIKTRGQQVTLSCSPISGHRSVSWYQQTPGQGLQFLFEYFSETQRNKGNFPGRFSGRQFSNSRSEMNVSTLELGDSALYLCASSLGDPNQPQHFGDGTRLSIL.

The J gene is TRBJ2-1, the V gene TRBV12-3 or TRBV12-4; TRBD2 matches at 11 bases. J lost 8 bases, V lost 5 bases, and 14 bases had no gene match. CDR3 length: 17 residues. Written as DNA, the CDR3 is TGTGCCAGCAGTCTGATGTTAGCGGGAGGGCCGGGGGATGAGCAGTTCTTC. This sequence encodes CASSLMLAGGPGDEQFF.

The V and J genes are TRBV4-3 and TRBJ2-5; 7 positions agree with TRBD2. Germline V gene data show CDR1 as LGHNA and CDR2 as YSLEER. This CDR3 region has 16 residues. The J segment lost 5 bases and the V segment lost 1 base, leaving 10 bases of the junction unmatched. CDR3 in DNA: TGCGCCAGCAGCCAAGTACGGTCTAGCGGCGGGGAGACCCAGTACTTC. Amino acid sequence: CASSQVRSSGGETQYF.

CDR3 DNA: TGTGCCAGCAGCCGAAGGGACGGGCACAATGAGCAGTTCTTC. This sequence encodes CASSRRDGHNEQFF. The genes are TRBV3-1 and TRBJ2-1; the D gene could be TRBD1 or TRBD2 (5 bases each). The CDR3 sequence is 14 residues long. Germline CDR1 is LGHDT and CDR2 is YNNKEL (reference sequence). The V and J ends lost 4 bases and 5 bases respectively, with 12 bases between them.

With respect to this clonotype: A junction end diverges from the germline sequence, so it may reflect a read error. The chain carries TRBV5-1 and TRBJ2-3; D gene unclear. CDR3 length equals 12 residues. Germline V gene data show CDR1 as SGHRS and CDR2 as YFSETQ. CDR3 DNA: TGCGCCAGCAGCTTCAGCAAAGATACGCAGTATTTT. This sequence encodes CASSFSKDTQYF.

This chain uses TRBV12-3 or TRBV12-4 with TRBJ1-2; D gene unclear. The CDR3 is 12 residues long. V was trimmed by 5 bases and J by 5 bases, leaving 9 bases between them. The CDR3 loop is CASSTIPYGYTF. DNA of the CDR3: TGTGCCAGCAGTACTATTCCGTATGGCTACACCTTC.

DNA for the CDR3: TGTGCCACCAGCGCCGCGAGGGGTGGAAAAAACATTCAGTACTTC. Protein product: CATSAARGGKNIQYF. The chain is built from TRBV24-1 and TRBJ2-4; D tentatively fits TRBD1 or TRBD2 (5 bases each). CDR3 length: 15 residues. V was trimmed by 7 bases and J by 4 bases, leaving 16 bases between them. Germline loops: CDR1 KGHDR, CDR2 SFDVKD.

This clonotype came up a few times. V usage is TRBV20-1 and J usage is TRBJ2-2; 8 positions match TRBD2. Germline V gene lookup returns CDR1 DFQATT and CDR2 SNEGSKA (reference sequence). V lost 5 bases, J lost 5 bases, and 13 bases stayed unmatched. The CDR3 spans 16 residues. The CDR3 nucleotides read TGCAGTGCTTCCCCCCAAGCGGGAGCTCGAACCGGGGAGCTGTTTTTT. Its translation: CSASPQAGARTGELFF.

A few counts support this clonotype. The rearrangement links TRBV4-3 to TRBJ2-3, with 10 bases aligning to TRBD2. This CDR3 is built from 17 residues. CDR1 and CDR2 from the germline V gene are LGHNA and YSLEER. The V segment lost 0 bases and the J segment 3 bases; nucleotides outside the gene matches: 6. DNA for the CDR3: TGCGCCAGCAGCCAAGAGGGAGCGGGAGGGCCGACAGATACGCAGTATTTT. This encodes CASSQEGAGGPTDTQYF.

This clonotype was counted a few times. The chain joins TRBV19 to TRBJ1-2; D remains ambiguous. The germline V gene has CDR1 LNHDA and CDR2 SQIVND (reference sequence). V was pared by 3 bases and J by 0 bases, with 11 bases between. CDR3 length equals 15 residues. In DNA form, the CDR3 reads TGTGCCAGTAGTATCTTGAACAGCGCTAACTATGGCTACACCTTC. Its protein is CASSILNSANYGYTF.

J is TRBJ1-1 and V is TRBV4-2; 8 nucleotides align to TRBD1. Trimming took 5 bases from V and 4 from J; bases not matched to a gene: 6. The germline gives CDR1 LGHNA, CDR2 YNFKEQ. This CDR3 has 14 amino acids. CDR3 loop: CASSSGGAGTEAFF. The CDR3, as DNA: TGTGCCAGCAGCTCAGGGGGCGCGGGCACTGAAGCTTTCTTT.

The chain uses TRBV19 and TRBJ2-7; 9 bases fit TRBD1. V trimming: 5 bases; J trimming: 2 bases; junction bases outside the gene matches: 7. CDR1 LNHDA and CDR2 SQIVND come from the germline V gene (reference sequence). The CDR3 extends over 15 amino acids. Here the CDR3 DNA reads TGTGCCAGTAGTCCCCGGGGGACAGGGACCTACGAGCAGTACTTC. Translation gives CASSPRGTGTYEQYF. The variable domain in full, completed from reference TRBV19 and TRBJ2-7, reads DGGITQSPKYLFRKEGQNVTLSCEQNLNHDAMYWYRQDPGQGLRLIYYSQIVNDFQKGDIAEGYSVSREKKESFPLTVTSAQKNPTAFYLCASSPRGTGTYEQYFGPGTRLTVT.

This clonotype was seen once. This sequence joins TRBV7-9 and TRBJ1-1; no firm D call. The CDR3 length is 16 residues. Germline loops: CDR1 SEHNR, CDR2 FQNEAQ (reference sequence). The V end was cut by 2 bases, the J end by 1 base, with 14 bases between. This CDR3 is CASSLPTGRKNTEAFF. CDR3 coding DNA: TGTGCCAGCAGCTTACCGACCGGACGGAAGAACACTGAAGCTTTCTTT. Complete variable domain (other parts from reference TRBV7-9 and TRBJ1-1): DTGVSQNPRHKITKRGQNVTFRCDPISEHNRLYWYRQTLGQGPEFLTYFQNEAQLEKSRLLSDRFSAERPKGSFSTLEIQRTEQGDSAMYLCASSLPTGRKNTEAFFGQGTRLTVV.

The chain carries TRBV29-1 and TRBJ2-7, with a weak D call TRBD2 (6 bases). This CDR3 is 12 amino acids long. The V end was cut by 4 bases, the J end by 5 bases, with 12 bases between. The germline V gene has CDR1 SQVTM and CDR2 ANQGSEA. This CDR3 reads CSVVEGPHEQYF. In DNA form, the CDR3 reads TGCAGCGTTGTGGAGGGGCCCCACGAGCAGTACTTC.

The rearrangement links TRBV20-1 to TRBJ1-1; TRBD1 matches 10 bases. The V and J ends lost 3 bases and 5 bases, in that order; junction bases with no gene match: 6. The CDR3 is 14 residues long. CDR1 and CDR2 from the germline V gene are DFQATT and SNEGSKA (reference sequence). CDR3 loop: CSARTGGWGTEAFF. In DNA form, the CDR3 reads TGCAGTGCTAGGACAGGGGGCTGGGGGACTGAAGCTTTCTTT.

The genes are TRBV3-1 and TRBJ2-2, with 8 bases aligning to TRBD1. The V gene's germline CDR1 is LGHDT and CDR2 YNNKEL (reference sequence). V gave up 5 bases and J gave up 4 bases; unmatched junction bases: 9. The CDR3 runs 16 residues. The CDR3 sequence is CASSSDRVGGTGELFF. The CDR3 DNA follows: TGTGCCAGCAGCTCGGACAGGGTCGGGGGCACCGGGGAGCTGTTTTTT.

The rearrangement uses TRBV25-1 and TRBJ2-1; 8 bases agree with TRBD2. The CDR3 totals 15 residues. V was clipped by 2 bases and J by 6 bases; unmatched bases: 6. CDR1 and CDR2 (germline): MGHDK, SYGVNS. CDR3 in DNA: TGTGCCAGCAGTGAAGATTTTCTAGCGGGCAATGAGCAGTTCTTC. Its protein is CASSEDFLAGNEQFF.

This clonotype was seen a handful of times. The genes are TRBV7-2 and TRBJ1-4; TRBD1 matches at 11 bases. J lost 5 bases, V lost 5 bases, and 7 bases had no gene match. CDR1 is SGHTA, CDR2 FQGNSA, per germline. The CDR3 is 16 amino acids. In DNA form, the CDR3 reads TGTGCCAGCAGCCCCCGGACAGGGGGCCCAAATGAAAAACTGTTTTTT. Translation: CASSPRTGGPNEKLFF.

The chain couples TRBV6-5 to TRBJ2-7; the D gene is possibly TRBD2 (5 bases). There are 13 residues in the CDR3. CDR1 and CDR2 (germline): MNHEY, SVGAGI. The V end lost 6 bases, the J end lost 2 bases, and 11 bases lay between the germline ends. This chain's CDR3 is CASRRGNTYEQYF. The CDR3 DNA reads TGTGCCAGCAGGAGAGGGAATACCTACGAGCAGTACTTC.

The chain is built from TRBV7-8 and TRBJ2-7; D remains unclear. This CDR3 is 14 amino acids long. Trimming took off 0 bases at V and 6 bases at J, with 12 bases between the two ends. Germline CDR1 SGHVS, CDR2 FQNEAQ. The DNA of the CDR3 is TGTGCCAGCAGCTTAGCGGTGGTGGTCTTCGAGCAGTACTTC. Its protein is CASSLAVVVFEQYF.

This rearrangement joins TRBV11-1 to TRBJ2-3; D perhaps matches TRBD2 (6 bases). V was trimmed by 4 bases and J by 2 bases, leaving 13 bases between them. The CDR3 has 15 amino acids. CDR1 SGHAT and CDR2 FQDESV come from the germline V gene (reference sequence). CDR3 bases: TGTGCCAGCAGCTCCGGGGAGGACTTCACAGATACGCAGTATTTT. Protein product: CASSSGEDFTDTQYF.

This clonotype was picked up a small number of times. The chain employs TRBV20-1 and TRBJ2-7; 8 nucleotides align to TRBD2. CDR3 length: 13 amino acids. The germline CDR1 and CDR2 sequences are DFQATT and SNEGSKA (reference sequence). J gave up 3 bases and V 6 bases, and 7 bases lay outside the gene matches. CDR3: CSAGSGSIYEQYF. In nucleotides, the CDR3 is TGCAGTGCCGGAAGCGGGAGTATCTACGAGCAGTACTTC.